A selection of T cell receptor beta chains follows, all from one sample in a study of Graves' ophthalmopathy and Graves' hyperthyroidism. TCRdb redid the calling of the multiplex PCR reads with MiXCR, one entry per CDR3 protein. This table holds about 700,000 distinct CDR3 sequences, 40% found once. The sequenced sample was peripheral blood. Source of these receptors: an adult man with Graves' ophthalmopathy. The CDR3 runs from the conserved cysteine through the conserved F or W. A D gene is named only where the DNA matches it firmly. Expanded clones get a size class; other rows say once, few or many, or leave the size out.

TRBV7-2,TRBJ2-7,TRBD1,-,CASSSGTGFPYEQYF,TGTGCCAGCAGCTCCGGGACAGGATTTCCCTACGAGCAGTACTTC
TRBV9,TRBJ2-2,-,-,CASSPYGSLGGELFF,TGTGCCAGCAGTCCTTATGGGTCCCTCGGCGGGGAGCTGTTTTTT
TRBV19,TRBJ1-1,-,-,CATNRPEDTEAFF,TGTGCCACCAACCGTCCGGAAGACACTGAAGCTTTCTTT
TRBV6-5,TRBJ2-7,-,-,CASSTRGRAAYEQYF,TGTGCCAGCAGTACTCGGGGCCGGGCGGCCTACGAGCAGTACTTC
TRBV19,TRBJ1-1,-,-,CASSPRTYLTEAFF,TGTGCCAGTAGTCCCCGGACTTATCTGACTGAAGCTTTCTTT
TRBV7-9,TRBJ2-5,TRBD1,-,CASATGTQETQYF,TGTGCCAGCGCGACAGGGACACAAGAGACCCAGTACTTC
TRBV7-3,TRBJ2-2,-,many,CASSLPPGELFF,TGTGCCAGCAGCTTACCCCCCGGGGAGCTGTTTTTT
TRBV24-1,TRBJ2-2,TRBD1,-,CATSDPGQGGTGELFF,TGTGCCACCAGTGATCCGGGACAGGGGGGCACCGGGGAGCTGTTTTTT
TRBV7-3,TRBJ1-1,-,-,CASKPAAHTSGANTEAFF,TGTGCCAGTAAACCAGCAGCTCATACATCAGGGGCAAACACTGAAGCTTTCTTT
TRBV7-2,TRBJ2-5,TRBD1,-,CARIDRVDQPQYF,TGTGCCAGGATAGACAGGGTGGATCAGCCCCAGTACTTC
TRBV2,TRBJ1-6,-,many,CASSEALEPLSSLHF,TGTGCCAGCAGTGAAGCGTTAGAGCCCTTGTCGTCCCTCCACTTT
TRBV29-1,TRBJ2-7,-,many,CSVEGWGNEQYF,TGCAGCGTTGAAGGGTGGGGTAACGAGCAGTACTTC
TRBV29-1,TRBJ1-2,-,-,CSVEAIRAGVGRGYTF,TGCAGCGTTGAAGCCATTAGGGCAGGGGTGGGACGGGGCTACACCTTC